Detailed here is one T cell receptor beta chain. Looked up from germline, CDR1 is MDHEN and CDR2 is SYDVKM. CDR3 length equals 18 residues. V was pared by 4 bases and J by 6 bases, with 15 bases of the junction left unmatched. The sample originates from a study of siplizumab effects on memory and regulatory T cells. Clones were read by immunoSEQ multiplex PCR, and TCRdb kept only the in-frame ones, dropping some. The data show 50,000 or so clones, with roughly 84% seen just once and around 0.3% held by the top ten. V is TRBV28 and J is TRBJ1-1; TRBD1 agrees at 12 bases. Source material: naive CD8+ T cells sorted from blood. The sequence came from a human donor in good health. The CDR3 DNA reads TGTGCCAGCAGTTCCAGCACCGGGACAGGGGGCGGGGGGCCTGAAGCTTTCTTT. Amino acids: CASSSSTGTGGGGPEAFF.